The clone carrying this T cell receptor (beta chain) was observed a few times. The antigen is undetermined. This record comes from a study of T-cell memory formation after mild COVID-19. Overall study: Clusters were largely donor specific. Study-level findings and limits: CD4+ bias marked clones expanding day 15 to 37, unlike balanced contracting clones. Pre-infection memory already had some responding clones, implying cross-reactive memory joined.

Trimming removed 0 bases at V and 8 bases at J, with 14 bases between. CDR3 length: 14 residues. Germline loops: CDR1 SGHRS, CDR2 YFSETQ. TCRdb called the 5' RACE reads again in MiXCR, with one record for every CDR3 protein. The sample holds tens of thousands of distinct CDR3 sequences, approximately 13% seen once. The TCR comes from an adult woman who had mild COVID-19 (a few samples of this study predate the infection). Cell type and time point are not known. This sequence joins TRBV5-1 and TRBJ1-2, with unresolved D. Sequenced sample: PBMCs or a T cell subset sorted from them (not recorded which). The CDR3 protein is CASSLESGGGGYTF. DNA for the CDR3: TGCGCCAGCAGCTTGGAATCAGGCGGTGGCGGCTACACCTTC. The entire variable domain, with the rest obtained from reference TRBV5-1 and TRBJ1-2, is as follows: KAGVTQTPRYLIKTRGQQVTLSCSPISGHRSVSWYQQTPGQGLQFLFEYFSETQRNKGNFPGRFSGRQFSNSRSEMNVSTLELGDSALYLCASSLESGGGGYTFGSGTRLTVV.